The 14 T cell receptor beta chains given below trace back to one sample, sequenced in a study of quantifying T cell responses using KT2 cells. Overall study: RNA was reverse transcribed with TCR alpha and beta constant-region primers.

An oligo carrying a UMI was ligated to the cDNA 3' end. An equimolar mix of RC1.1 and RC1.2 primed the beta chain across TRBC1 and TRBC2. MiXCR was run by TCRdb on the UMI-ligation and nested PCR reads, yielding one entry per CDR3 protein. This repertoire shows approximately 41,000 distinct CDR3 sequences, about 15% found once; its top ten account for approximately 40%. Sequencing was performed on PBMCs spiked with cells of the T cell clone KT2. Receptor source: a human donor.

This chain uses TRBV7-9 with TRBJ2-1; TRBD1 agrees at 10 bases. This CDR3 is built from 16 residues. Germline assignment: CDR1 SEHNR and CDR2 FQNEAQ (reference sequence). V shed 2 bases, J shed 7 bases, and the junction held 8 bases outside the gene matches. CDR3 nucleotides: TGTGCCAGCAGCTTAAGGAGACAGGGGGCAATAAATGAGCAGTTCTTC. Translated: CASSLRRQGAINEQFF.

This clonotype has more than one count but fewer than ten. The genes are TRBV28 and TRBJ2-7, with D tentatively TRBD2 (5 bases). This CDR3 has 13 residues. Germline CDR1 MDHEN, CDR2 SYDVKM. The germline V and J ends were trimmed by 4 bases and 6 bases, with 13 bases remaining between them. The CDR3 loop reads CASSSGGLAEQYF. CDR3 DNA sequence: TGTGCCAGCAGTTCCGGCGGACTCGCCGAGCAGTACTTC.

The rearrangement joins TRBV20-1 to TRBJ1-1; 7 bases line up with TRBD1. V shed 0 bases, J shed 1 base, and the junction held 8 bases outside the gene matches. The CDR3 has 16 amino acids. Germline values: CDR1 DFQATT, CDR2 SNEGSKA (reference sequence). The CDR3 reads CSAREGIRGKNTEAFF. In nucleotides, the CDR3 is TGCAGTGCTAGAGAAGGGATCAGGGGGAAGAACACTGAAGCTTTCTTT.

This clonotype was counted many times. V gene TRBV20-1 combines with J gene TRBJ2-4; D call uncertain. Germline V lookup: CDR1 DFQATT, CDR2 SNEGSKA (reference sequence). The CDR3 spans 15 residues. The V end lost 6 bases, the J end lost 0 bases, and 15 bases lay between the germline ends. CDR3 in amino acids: CSARVYGLAKNIQYF. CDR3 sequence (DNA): TGCAGTGCCCGAGTGTATGGTTTAGCCAAAAACATTCAGTACTTC.

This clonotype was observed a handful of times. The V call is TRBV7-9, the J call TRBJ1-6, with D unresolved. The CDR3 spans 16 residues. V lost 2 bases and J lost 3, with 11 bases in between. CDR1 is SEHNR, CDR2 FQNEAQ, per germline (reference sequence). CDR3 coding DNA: TGTGCCAGCAGCTTAAGCAGAAGCTACTATAATTCACCCCTCCACTTT. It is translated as CASSLSRSYYNSPLHF.

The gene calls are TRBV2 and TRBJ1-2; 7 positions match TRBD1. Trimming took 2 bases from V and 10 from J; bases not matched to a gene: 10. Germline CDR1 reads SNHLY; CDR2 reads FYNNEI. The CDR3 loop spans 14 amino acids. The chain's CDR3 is CASSESGQSDPYTF. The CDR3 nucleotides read TGTGCCAGCAGTGAATCGGGACAGAGTGATCCCTACACCTTC.

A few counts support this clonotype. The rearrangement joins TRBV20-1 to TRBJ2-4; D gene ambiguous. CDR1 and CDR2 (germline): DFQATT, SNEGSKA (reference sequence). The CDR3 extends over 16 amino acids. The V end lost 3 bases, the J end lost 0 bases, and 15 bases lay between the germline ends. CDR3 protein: CSARLRPELAKNIQYF. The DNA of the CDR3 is TGCAGTGCTAGGCTCCGGCCGGAACTAGCCAAAAACATTCAGTACTTC.

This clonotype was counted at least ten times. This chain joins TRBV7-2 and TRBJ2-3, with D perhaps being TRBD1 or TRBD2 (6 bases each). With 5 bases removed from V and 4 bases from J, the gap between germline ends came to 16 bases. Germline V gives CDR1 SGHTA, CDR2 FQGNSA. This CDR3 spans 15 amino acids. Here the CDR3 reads CASSRKSGGPDTQYF. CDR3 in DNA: TGTGCCAGCAGCCGGAAAAGTGGGGGGCCAGATACGCAGTATTTT.

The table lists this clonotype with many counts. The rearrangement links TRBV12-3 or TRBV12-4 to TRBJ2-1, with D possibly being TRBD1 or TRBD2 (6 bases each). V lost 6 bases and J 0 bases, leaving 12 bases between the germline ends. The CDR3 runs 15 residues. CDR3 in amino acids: CASSPEGGSYNEQFF. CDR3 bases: TGTGCCAGCAGCCCTGAGGGGGGCTCCTACAATGAGCAGTTCTTC.

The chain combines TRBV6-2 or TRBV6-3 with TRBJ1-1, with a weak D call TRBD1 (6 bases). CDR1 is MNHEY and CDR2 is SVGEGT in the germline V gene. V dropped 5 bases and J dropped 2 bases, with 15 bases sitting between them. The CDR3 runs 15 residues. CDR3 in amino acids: CASSHTQGFNTEAFF. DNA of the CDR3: TGTGCCAGCAGTCATACTCAGGGGTTTAACACTGAAGCTTTCTTT.

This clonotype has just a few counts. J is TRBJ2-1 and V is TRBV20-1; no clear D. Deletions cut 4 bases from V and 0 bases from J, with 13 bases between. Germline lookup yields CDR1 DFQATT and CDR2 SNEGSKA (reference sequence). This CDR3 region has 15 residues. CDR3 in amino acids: CSATRAASSYNEQFF. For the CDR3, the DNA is TGCAGTGCTACCCGGGCCGCTAGCTCCTACAATGAGCAGTTCTTC.

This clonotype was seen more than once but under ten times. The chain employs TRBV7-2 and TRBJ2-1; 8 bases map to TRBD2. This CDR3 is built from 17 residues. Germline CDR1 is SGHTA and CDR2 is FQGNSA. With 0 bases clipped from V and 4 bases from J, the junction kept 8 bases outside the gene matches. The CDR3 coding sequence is TGTGCCAGCAGCTTAGCCTCTGGCGGGGGGACATACAATGAGCAGTTCTTC. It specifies CASSLASGGGTYNEQFF.

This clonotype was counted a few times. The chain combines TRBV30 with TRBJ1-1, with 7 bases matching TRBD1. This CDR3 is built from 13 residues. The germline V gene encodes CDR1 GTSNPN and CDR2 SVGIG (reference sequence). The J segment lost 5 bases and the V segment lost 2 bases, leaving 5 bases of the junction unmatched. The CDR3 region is CAWSTGEWTEAFF. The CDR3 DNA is TGTGCCTGGAGTACAGGGGAGTGGACTGAAGCTTTCTTT.

This CDR3 reads CASATGPSSNEQFF. CDR3 bases: TGCGCCAGCGCAACCGGGCCGTCAAGCAATGAGCAGTTCTTC. The chain is built from TRBV5-1 and TRBJ2-1; D unresolved. Trimming stripped 7 bases from V and 6 bases from J, with 17 bases between. Germline V gene data show CDR1 as SGHRS and CDR2 as YFSETQ. There are 14 residues in the CDR3. The full variable domain, with the rest looked up from reference TRBV5-1 and TRBJ2-1, is KAGVTQTPRYLIKTRGQQVTLSCSPISGHRSVSWYQQTPGQGLQFLFEYFSETQRNKGNFPGRFSGRQFSNSRSEMNVSTLELGDSALYLCASATGPSSNEQFFGPGTRLTVL.